These 28 T cell receptor beta chains came from one sample sequenced in a study of identical twins. TCRdb re-derived calls from the 5' RACE reads in MiXCR, one entry per CDR3 protein. This table holds hundreds of thousands of distinct CDR3 sequences, 20% to 25% found once. These same data were also listed under a study on yellow fever vaccine responses in identical twins.

Sequencing input: CD4+ T cells sorted from blood. All receptors come from a woman aged 18-35 years in good health.

This clonotype came up a few times. The chain has TRBV20-1 and TRBJ2-1; 10 bases line up with TRBD2. The CDR3 totals 16 residues. Trimming cost V 3 bases and J 6 bases; bases outside gene matches: 11. CDR1 is DFQATT, CDR2 SNEGSKA, per germline (reference sequence). The CDR3 reads CSASDHLAGVFNEQFF. CDR3 in DNA: TGCAGTGCTAGTGACCATCTAGCGGGAGTATTCAATGAGCAGTTCTTC.

This clonotype was seen more than once but under ten times. V gene TRBV10-3 combines with J gene TRBJ2-5; TRBD1 matches at 7 bases. V trimming: 11 bases; J trimming: 7 bases; junction bases outside the gene matches: 16. This CDR3 is 14 amino acids long. Germline V gene data show CDR1 as ENHRY and CDR2 as SYGVKD. The CDR3 DNA reads as TGTGCCGCAGAACAGGGGATGGTTGGAGGGACCCAGTACTTC. As protein: CAAEQGMVGGTQYF.

V gene TRBV25-1 combines with J gene TRBJ2-2, with D perhaps matching TRBD2 (5 bases). From germline, CDR1 is MGHDK and CDR2 SYGVNS. This CDR3 contains 15 residues. V gave up 4 bases and J gave up 0 bases, with 9 bases separating them. CDR3 region: CASSVRGTNTGELFF. The CDR3 bases are TGTGCCAGCAGTGTTCGGGGTACGAACACCGGGGAGCTGTTTTTT.

V usage is TRBV11-2 and J usage is TRBJ2-1; D gene uncertain. The germline V and J ends were trimmed by 5 bases and 6 bases, with 17 bases remaining between them. CDR1 is SGHAT and CDR2 is FQNNGV in the germline V gene. The CDR3 length is 15 residues. CDR3 nucleotides: TGTGCCAGCAGCGGACGTGGTAAGAATGTCAATGAGCAGTTCTTC. Translation: CASSGRGKNVNEQFF.

The table lists this clonotype with a few counts. V gene TRBV12-3 or TRBV12-4 combines with J gene TRBJ2-5; D remains ambiguous. Trimming cost V 2 bases and J 11 bases, with 9 bases left between them. This CDR3 spans 11 amino acids. The DNA for the CDR3 is TGTGCCAGCAGTTTATATTCTCAACAGTACTTC. Amino acids: CASSLYSQQYF.

This chain links TRBV3-1 with TRBJ1-1, with 9 nucleotides matching TRBD1. This CDR3 is 15 amino acids long. Germline V gene data show CDR1 as LGHDT and CDR2 as YNNKEL (reference sequence). V shed 1 base and J 1 base; nucleotides not matched to a gene: 1. CDR3 region: CASSQGDRENTEAFF. The CDR3, as DNA: TGTGCCAGCAGCCAAGGGGACAGGGAGAACACTGAAGCTTTCTTT.

J is TRBJ2-5 and V is TRBV5-1; D not certain. This CDR3 has 14 amino acids. Trimming took 4 bases from V and 1 from J, leaving 11 bases between them. Germline assignment: CDR1 SGHRS and CDR2 YFSETQ. The DNA for the CDR3 is TGCGCCAGCAGCCTAGATAGCTTCCAAGAGACCCAGTACTTC. Protein product: CASSLDSFQETQYF. Using reference TRBV5-1 and TRBJ2-5 for the parts outside the CDR3, the full variable domain is KAGVTQTPRYLIKTRGQQVTLSCSPISGHRSVSWYQQTPGQGLQFLFEYFSETQRNKGNFPGRFSGRQFSNSRSEMNVSTLELGDSALYLCASSLDSFQETQYFGPGTRLLVL.

V is TRBV15 and J is TRBJ1-1; no definite D call. This CDR3 has 15 residues. Trimming removed 0 bases from V and 1 base from J, with 9 bases in between. Per germline, CDR1 LNHNV and CDR2 YYDKDF (reference sequence). The CDR3 sequence: CATSRDSGGNTEAFF. DNA for the CDR3: TGTGCCACCAGCAGAGATTCCGGAGGGAACACTGAAGCTTTCTTT.

The chain combines TRBV5-1 with TRBJ1-1; D gene uncertain. The V gene's germline CDR1 is SGHRS and CDR2 YFSETQ. The CDR3 sequence is 15 residues long. V lost 4 bases and J 1 base, leaving 14 bases between the germline ends. DNA of the CDR3: TGCGCCAGCAGCACTCGTACGGGAACGAACACTGAAGCTTTCTTT. It encodes CASSTRTGTNTEAFF.

This clonotype was picked up a small number of times. The rearrangement uses TRBV29-1 and TRBJ2-3; 13 bases align to TRBD2. From germline, CDR1 is SQVTM and CDR2 ANQGSEA. The CDR3 consists of 17 residues. J was trimmed by 4 bases and V by 8 bases; bases with no gene match: 15. CDR3 loop: CSITRTSGSREADTQYF. DNA for the CDR3: TGCAGCATTACGAGGACTAGCGGGAGTCGGGAGGCAGATACGCAGTATTTT.

The genes are TRBV7-8 and TRBJ2-7, with a tentative D call TRBD1 (5 bases). CDR1 and CDR2 (germline): SGHVS, FQNEAQ. This CDR3 has 14 residues. V lost 3 bases and J lost 0, with 9 bases in between. This CDR3 is CASSFKGPSYEQYF. DNA of the CDR3: TGTGCCAGCAGCTTCAAGGGGCCCTCCTACGAGCAGTACTTC.

The chain is built from TRBV7-2 and TRBJ2-5; 8 nucleotides match TRBD1. Germline CDR1 is SGHTA and CDR2 is FQGNSA. This CDR3 is 14 amino acids long. V lost 6 bases to trimming and J lost 5 bases; unmatched junction nucleotides: 8. CDR3 in amino acids: CASSKDRAQETQYF. CDR3 DNA sequence: TGTGCCAGCAGTAAGGACAGGGCGCAGGAGACCCAGTACTTC.

The sample holds a few counts of this clonotype. The rearrangement uses TRBV7-9 and TRBJ2-7; 9 bases fit TRBD2. The CDR3 covers 16 residues. Germline CDR1 reads SEHNR; CDR2 reads FQNEAQ (reference sequence). V lost 0 bases and J lost 0; bases outside the gene matches: 3. The CDR3 sequence: CASSLAQREASYEQYF. The CDR3 DNA follows: TGTGCCAGCAGCTTAGCGCAGCGGGAGGCCTCCTACGAGCAGTACTTC. The complete variable domain, with remaining parts taken from reference TRBV7-9 and TRBJ2-7, reads DTGVSQNPRHKITKRGQNVTFRCDPISEHNRLYWYRQTLGQGPEFLTYFQNEAQLEKSRLLSDRFSAERPKGSFSTLEIQRTEQGDSAMYLCASSLAQREASYEQYFGPGTRLTVT.

V and J are TRBV3-1 and TRBJ1-5; D not certain. CDR3 length: 13 amino acids. In germline, CDR1 is LGHDT, CDR2 YNNKEL (reference sequence). V gave up 4 bases and J gave up 4 bases, with 8 bases separating them. CDR3 coding DNA: TGTGCCAGCAGCCGTTATCAGAATCAGCCCCAGCATTTT. It specifies CASSRYQNQPQHF.

The rearrangement links TRBV20-1 to TRBJ1-2; D is perhaps TRBD1 (6 bases). Germline loops: CDR1 DFQATT, CDR2 SNEGSKA (reference sequence). The CDR3 has 13 amino acids. V was trimmed by 4 bases and J by 2 bases, leaving 11 bases between them. The CDR3 DNA sequence: TGCAGTGCTACTGAGGACAGAAACTATGGCTACACCTTC. This sequence encodes CSATEDRNYGYTF.

This clonotype came up a few times. The rearrangement uses TRBV5-1 and TRBJ2-6, with unresolved D. V lost 6 bases, J lost 2 bases, and 12 bases lay in between. Germline V gives CDR1 SGHRS, CDR2 YFSETQ. The CDR3 runs 15 residues. The CDR3 sequence: CASKEGTTGANVLTF. The CDR3 coding sequence is TGCGCCAGCAAAGAAGGAACGACTGGGGCCAACGTCCTGACTTTC.

The chain has TRBV29-1 and TRBJ2-1; no definite D call. Per the germline V gene, CDR1 is SQVTM and CDR2 is ANQGSEA. V dropped 4 bases and J dropped 10 bases, with 8 bases sitting between them. CDR3 size: 10 residues. The CDR3 nucleotides read TGCAGCGTTGGGGCGCTAGAGCAGTTCTTC. This translates into CSVGALEQFF.

The V call is TRBV20-1, the J call TRBJ1-5; 9 nucleotides align to TRBD1. The CDR3 consists of 17 residues. The ends lost 6 bases at V and 0 bases at J; junction bases unmatched: 12. The germline V gene encodes CDR1 DFQATT and CDR2 SNEGSKA (reference sequence). The CDR3 nucleotides read TGCAGTGCCCTCCGGGACAGGGAATCTTATAGCAATCAGCCCCAGCATTTT. Amino acid sequence: CSALRDRESYSNQPQHF.

The chain combines TRBV29-1 with TRBJ1-1; possible D gene TRBD1, 5 bases. Germline V lookup: CDR1 SQVTM, CDR2 ANQGSEA. V shed 8 bases and J shed 2 bases, with 18 bases lying between them. This CDR3 region has 14 residues. In DNA, the CDR3 is TGCAGCCACTTCAAGAAGACAGACAACACTGAAGCTTTCTTT. Protein: CSHFKKTDNTEAFF.

This clonotype was seen only a few times. This chain links TRBV10-3 with TRBJ1-1; possible D gene TRBD1, 5 bases. Between the trimmed V and J ends, which lost 0 bases and 4 bases, there was a span of 9 bases. Germline CDR1 and CDR2: ENHRY and SYGVKD. CDR3 length: 14 amino acids. The DNA for the CDR3 is TGTGCCATCAGTGAGTCGTTGGGGACCACTGAAGCTTTCTTT. It is translated as CAISESLGTTEAFF.

V and J are TRBV12-3 or TRBV12-4 and TRBJ2-6; 13 bases line up with TRBD2. V lost 6 bases, J lost 2 bases, and 4 bases stayed unmatched. The CDR3 loop spans 17 amino acids. CDR3 DNA: TGTGCCAGCAGCCCTGGGACTAGCGGGACTGGGGCCAACGTCCTGACTTTC. Its protein is CASSPGTSGTGANVLTF.

This chain links TRBV20-1 with TRBJ2-2; 11 bases align to TRBD2. V was clipped by 0 bases and J by 1 base; unmatched bases: 4. CDR1 is DFQATT and CDR2 is SNEGSKA in the germline V gene (reference sequence). The CDR3 is 17 amino acids. The CDR3 DNA follows: TGCAGTGCTAGAGACGTCACTAGCGGGGGGAACACCGGGGAGCTGTTTTTT. As protein: CSARDVTSGGNTGELFF.

This clonotype was detected only once. The genes are TRBV3-1 and TRBJ2-5, with D possibly being TRBD1 or TRBD2 (5 bases each). The V gene lost 5 bases and the J gene lost 2 bases, with 15 bases spanning the gap. This CDR3 spans 15 amino acids. Per the germline V gene, CDR1 is LGHDT and CDR2 is YNNKEL (reference sequence). CDR3 nucleotide sequence: TGTGCCAGCAGCAGGCGAGGGACGGATCAAGAGACCCAGTACTTC. Its protein product is CASSRRGTDQETQYF.

This clonotype came up a few times. The chain couples TRBV5-6 to TRBJ1-1, with TRBD1 identical over 11 bases. The CDR3 has 14 amino acids. V lost 4 bases to trimming and J lost 3 bases; unmatched junction nucleotides: 2. Germline values: CDR1 SGHDT, CDR2 YYEEEE. Written as DNA, the CDR3 is TGTGCCAGCAGCGGGACAGGGGGGTACACTGAAGCTTTCTTT. This sequence encodes CASSGTGGYTEAFF.

This CDR3 reads CASSLSLAGGNYEQYF. The CDR3 DNA reads as TGTGCCAGCAGTTTGTCCCTAGCGGGAGGTAACTACGAGCAGTACTTC. The chain recombines TRBV12-3 or TRBV12-4 with TRBJ2-7; the match to TRBD2 covers 11 bases. The CDR3 covers 16 residues. The V gene end was trimmed by 3 bases and the J gene end by 3 bases; junction bases not matched to a gene: 7.

This clonotype was seen only a few times. This chain connects TRBV7-9 to TRBJ2-3, with 7 bases fitting TRBD1. The CDR3 sequence is 15 residues long. In germline, CDR1 is SEHNR, CDR2 FQNEAQ (reference sequence). The V gene end was trimmed by 5 bases and the J gene end by 5 bases; junction bases not matched to a gene: 10. The CDR3 coding sequence is TGTGCCAGCAGCGCCCGGGACAGAGGGAGAGATACGCAGTATTTT. Protein sequence: CASSARDRGRDTQYF.

This sequence joins TRBV6-5 and TRBJ1-3, with D unresolved. This CDR3 has 14 amino acids. CDR1 is MNHEY, CDR2 SVGAGI, per germline. V lost 3 bases, J lost 0 bases, and 6 bases lay in between. The CDR3 DNA follows: TGTGCCAGCAGTTATCGGGGCTCTGGAAACACCATATATTTT. It translates to CASSYRGSGNTIYF.

The V and J genes are TRBV7-9 and TRBJ2-2, with 11 nucleotides matching TRBD1. The CDR3 has 15 residues. V trimming: 5 bases; J trimming: 3 bases; junction bases outside the gene matches: 2. CDR1 SEHNR and CDR2 FQNEAQ come from the germline V gene (reference sequence). In DNA, the CDR3 is TGTGCCAGCAGCGGGACAGGGGGGCACACCGGGGAGCTGTTTTTT. The encoded protein is CASSGTGGHTGELFF.